The 29 T cell receptor beta chains in this list originate from one sample, sequenced in a study of blood T cell repertoires in COVID-19. Sequencing used immunoSEQ multiplex PCR; TCRdb keeps in-frame clones, though not all of them. The sample yields more than 100,000 clones, 84% seen once. The source material was peripheral blood. These receptors were collected from a woman aged 25 to 39 who had recovered from COVID-19.

In DNA, the CDR3 is TGCGCCAGCAGCCAAAGGCAGGGTCGTCTCCATGACGAGCAGTACTTC. Its translation: CASSQRQGRLHDEQYF. V gene TRBV4-1 combines with J gene TRBJ2-7; D is possibly TRBD1 (5 bases). Germline values: CDR1 MGHRA, CDR2 YSYEKL. V was clipped by 2 bases and J by 5 bases, with 19 bases between them. This CDR3 contains 16 residues.

The rearrangement uses TRBV6-5 and TRBJ2-1; perhaps TRBD2 as D (5 bases). V was trimmed by 0 bases and J by 7 bases, leaving 7 bases between them. The length of the CDR3 is 13 residues. In germline, CDR1 is MNHEY, CDR2 SVGAGI. CDR3 loop: CASSYSRGNEQFF. DNA of the CDR3: TGTGCCAGCAGTTACTCGAGAGGGAATGAGCAGTTCTTC.

The rearrangement uses TRBV6-5 and TRBJ1-1; unclear D gene. Germline assignment: CDR1 MNHEY and CDR2 SVGAGI. V was cut by 6 bases and J by 7 bases, with 21 bases left in between. The CDR3 sequence is 15 residues long. The CDR3 DNA sequence: TGTGCCAGCAGCCGCAACTGGGCGTTGGGAGTTGAAGCTTTCTTT. It specifies CASSRNWALGVEAFF.

The chain couples TRBV27 to TRBJ1-1; possibly TRBD1 for D (5 bases). Trimming pared 2 bases from V and 4 bases from J, leaving 11 bases between. Germline CDR1 MNHEY, CDR2 SMNVEV (reference sequence). CDR3 size: 14 residues. The CDR3 is CASSLLGGGTEAFF. DNA of the CDR3: TGTGCCAGCAGTTTACTTGGGGGGGGCACTGAAGCTTTCTTT.

The chain is built from TRBV27 and TRBJ2-7; D gene unclear. Germline lookup yields CDR1 MNHEY and CDR2 SMNVEV (reference sequence). The CDR3 has 15 amino acids. V lost 2 bases, J lost 2 bases, and 13 bases lay in between. In DNA, the CDR3 is TGTGCCAGCAGTTTAGGCCGATACCTCACCTACGAGCAGTACTTC. This translates into CASSLGRYLTYEQYF.

V usage is TRBV5-1 and J usage is TRBJ1-5, with D possibly being TRBD1 (6 bases). V lost 4 bases to trimming and J lost 1 base, with 12 bases between them. CDR1 and CDR2 (germline): SGHRS, YFSETQ. The CDR3 length is 15 residues. The chain's CDR3 is CASSLGQGSNQPQHF. CDR3 nucleotide sequence: TGCGCCAGCAGCCTTGGGCAGGGGAGCAATCAGCCCCAGCATTTT.

This chain links TRBV2 with TRBJ2-7; 7 bases are shared with TRBD2. Germline CDR1 is SNHLY and CDR2 is FYNNEI. The CDR3 runs to 14 residues. The trim removed 7 bases at V and 5 bases at J, leaving 11 bases unmatched. The CDR3: CASTGAGLSHEQYF. The CDR3 DNA is TGTGCCAGCACCGGAGCGGGGTTGTCTCACGAGCAGTACTTC. Full variable domain (outside the CDR3, taken from reference TRBV2 and TRBJ2-7): EPEVTQTPSHQVTQMGQEVILRCVPISNHLYFYWYRQILGQKVEFLVSFYNNEISEKSEIFDDQFSVERPDGSNFTLKIRSTKLEDSAMYFCASTGAGLSHEQYFGPGTRLTVT.

A single count supports this clone. The genes are TRBV6-2 or TRBV6-3 and TRBJ1-5; maybe TRBD1 (6 bases). Trimming cost V 2 bases and J 7 bases, with 9 bases left between them. The CDR3 is made up of 13 amino acids. Per germline, CDR1 MNHEY and CDR2 SVGEGT. For the CDR3, the DNA is TGTGCCAGCAGTTACAACAGGGAACAGCCCCAGCATTTT. Its protein is CASSYNREQPQHF.

V is TRBV21-1 and J is TRBJ1-4; whether TRBD1, the table's D call, matches the DNA was not checked. TRBV21-1 is reported as a pseudogene. The length of the CDR3 is 16 residues. CDR3 in amino acids: CASSPHRGRLVEKLFF. DNA of the CDR3: TGTGCCAGCAGCCCCCACAGGGGCCGGTTGGTTGAAAAACTGTTTTTT.

In its sample, this clone was seen once. The V gene is TRBV5-4, the J gene TRBJ2-3, with a weak D call TRBD1 (5 bases). V lost 1 base and J 2 bases, leaving 11 bases between the germline ends. The CDR3 contains 15 residues. CDR1 and CDR2 from the germline V gene are SGHNT and YYREEE (reference sequence). This chain's CDR3 is CASSLSQGPTDTQYF. CDR3 nucleotides: TGTGCCAGCAGCTTGTCGCAGGGCCCCACAGATACGCAGTATTTT.

In nucleotides, the CDR3 is TGTGCCAGCAGTGTGACAGAAACTGACATATATTTT. Its protein product is CASSVTETDIYF. The chain is built from TRBV2 and TRBJ1-3; D may be TRBD1 (5 bases). Between the trimmed V and J ends, which lost 4 bases and 12 bases, there was a span of 13 bases. The CDR3 contains 12 residues. Germline V gene sequence: CDR1 SNHLY, CDR2 FYNNEI.

The chain combines TRBV19 with TRBJ2-5, with D maybe TRBD2 (6 bases). Germline CDR1 reads LNHDA; CDR2 reads SQIVND (reference sequence). Trimming took 4 bases from V and 4 from J, leaving 22 bases between them. The CDR3 has 17 amino acids. The CDR3 spells CASSSTWGIGAGETQYF. The CDR3 DNA is TGTGCCAGTAGTAGCACCTGGGGTATCGGAGCGGGAGAGACCCAGTACTTC.

V gene TRBV24-1 combines with J gene TRBJ2-1, with D possibly being TRBD2 (6 bases). The CDR3 consists of 17 residues. Per germline, CDR1 KGHDR and CDR2 SFDVKD. Trimming left V 4 bases short and J 3 bases short, with 18 bases between. The CDR3 loop reads CATSDDSGTRNYNEQFF. The CDR3 DNA reads TGTGCCACCAGTGACGACTCCGGGACTCGGAACTACAATGAGCAGTTCTTC.

CDR3 residues: CASSEPGLAGETQYF. The CDR3 DNA reads TGTGCCAGTAGTGAACCGGGACTAGCAGGAGAGACCCAGTACTTC. The J gene is TRBJ2-5, the V gene TRBV19; 9 bases are a match to TRBD2. Germline V CDR1 and CDR2: LNHDA, SQIVND (reference sequence). V shed 5 bases, J shed 4 bases, and the junction held 8 bases outside the gene matches. CDR3 size: 15 residues.

This chain connects TRBV7-2 to TRBJ2-3; D is possibly TRBD2 (6 bases). CDR1 and CDR2 from the germline V gene are SGHTA and FQGNSA. Trimming removed 4 bases from V and 5 bases from J, with 19 bases in between. The CDR3 extends over 16 amino acids. CDR3 nucleotides: TGTGCCAGCAGCTCCCAGTGGGAGTGGGGAGGAGATACGCAGTATTTT. Encoded protein: CASSSQWEWGGDTQYF. Drawing the rest from reference TRBV7-2 and TRBJ2-3, the complete variable domain is GAGVSQSPSNKVTEKGKDVELRCDPISGHTALYWYRQSLGQGLEFLIYFQGNSAPDKSGLPSDRFSAERTGGSVSTLTIQRTQQEDSAVYLCASSSQWEWGGDTQYFGPGTRLTVL.

The J gene is TRBJ2-1, the V gene TRBV25-1; TRBD1 matches 7 bases. This CDR3 has 16 residues. In germline, CDR1 is MGHDK, CDR2 SYGVNS. Germline trimming cut 3 bases from V and 2 bases from J; bases unmatched to any gene: 7. The DNA for the CDR3 is TGTGCCAGCAGTGAGCCCGACAGGGTCGCCTACAATGAGCAGTTCTTC. Its protein is CASSEPDRVAYNEQFF. The complete variable domain, with remaining parts taken from reference TRBV25-1 and TRBJ2-1, reads EADIYQTPRYLVIGTGKKITLECSQTMGHDKMYWYQQDPGMELHLIHYSYGVNSTEKGDLSSESTVSRIRTEHFPLTLESARPSHTSQYLCASSEPDRVAYNEQFFGPGTRLTVL.

This clone was detected only once. Other DNA sequences of this sample code for an identical CDR3. The rearrangement uses TRBV19 and TRBJ2-7, with D unresolved. The CDR3 consists of 13 residues. The V gene's germline CDR1 is LNHDA and CDR2 SQIVND (reference sequence). V lost 3 bases, J lost 3 bases, and 9 bases lay in between. CDR3 sequence reads: CASSIFPGYEQYF. DNA of the CDR3: TGTGCCAGTAGTATTTTCCCGGGCTACGAGCAGTACTTC.

CDR3 sequence (DNA): TGTGCCAGCAGCTTAGGAACAGGGGGCGACGAGCAGTACTTC. Protein product: CASSLGTGGDEQYF. The V gene is TRBV11-2, the J gene TRBJ2-7; 9 bases line up with TRBD1. The ends lost 1 base at V and 5 bases at J; junction bases unmatched: 3. The CDR3 loop spans 14 amino acids. Germline V gene lookup returns CDR1 SGHAT and CDR2 FQNNGV. Together with reference TRBV11-2 and TRBJ2-7, the CDR3 gives the full variable domain: EAGVAQSPRYKIIEKRQSVAFWCNPISGHATLYWYQQILGQGPKLLIQFQNNGVVDDSQLPKDRFSAERLKGVDSTLKIQPAKLEDSAVYLCASSLGTGGDEQYFGPGTRLTVT.

This rearrangement joins TRBV12-3 or TRBV12-4 to TRBJ1-5; D is perhaps TRBD1 (6 bases). The CDR3 consists of 13 residues. Trimming took 10 bases from V and 7 from J, leaving 17 bases between them. This chain's CDR3 is CATAARGGQPQHF. CDR3 in DNA: TGTGCCACCGCGGCCAGGGGAGGGCAGCCCCAGCATTTT.

V is TRBV19 and J is TRBJ2-2; D is uncertain. V dropped 5 bases and J dropped 2 bases, with 15 bases sitting between them. The germline gives CDR1 LNHDA, CDR2 SQIVND (reference sequence). There are 16 residues in the CDR3. The chain's CDR3 is CASSLWLATNTGELFF. The DNA for the CDR3 is TGTGCCAGTAGTCTCTGGTTAGCTACTAACACCGGGGAGCTGTTTTTT.

This chain joins TRBV20-1 and TRBJ2-1; 8 bases fit TRBD2. Germline values: CDR1 DFQATT, CDR2 SNEGSKA (reference sequence). The CDR3 loop spans 17 amino acids. V trimming: 3 bases; J trimming: 3 bases; junction bases outside the gene matches: 13. The CDR3 nucleotides read TGCAGTGCTAGTAATCTCGGTGCGGGAGGCCGCTACAATGAGCAGTTCTTC. The encoded protein is CSASNLGAGGRYNEQFF.

The J gene is TRBJ2-3, the V gene TRBV5-5, with 7 bases lining up with TRBD1. The germline V gene has CDR1 SGHKS and CDR2 YYEKEE (reference sequence). J was trimmed by 2 bases and V by 4 bases; bases with no gene match: 7. This CDR3 contains 15 residues. DNA of the CDR3: TGTGCCAGCAGCACGAGGACAGGACACACAGATACGCAGTATTTT. Protein: CASSTRTGHTDTQYF.

The chain joins TRBV5-6 to TRBJ2-5, with 10 nucleotides matching TRBD2. This CDR3 is 16 amino acids long. Unmatched junction bases numbered 8, after V lost 3 bases and J lost 3 bases. Germline-derived CDR1 and CDR2 are SGHDT and YYEEEE. The CDR3 nucleotides read TGTGCCAGCAGCTCCAAACCGGGACTAGCGAAAGAGACCCAGTACTTC. The encoded protein is CASSSKPGLAKETQYF.

The sample holds many counts of this clone. The rearrangement joins TRBV7-2 to TRBJ2-3, with D unclear. From germline, CDR1 is SGHTA and CDR2 FQGNSA. This CDR3 comprises 18 residues. The V and J ends lost 5 bases and 0 bases respectively, with 21 bases between them. Here the CDR3 DNA reads TGTGCCAGCAGCCCGTACCCCACTATCGTTACTAGCACAGATACGCAGTATTTT. Translating it yields CASSPYPTIVTSTDTQYF.

The chain combines TRBV29-1 with TRBJ2-7, with 9 positions matching TRBD1. Germline CDR1 SQVTM, CDR2 ANQGSEA. Losses at the gene ends were 6 bases for V and 2 bases for J; bases not matched to a gene: 5. This CDR3 region has 13 residues. The CDR3 here is CSVTGGNTYEQYF. CDR3 DNA sequence: TGCAGCGTGACAGGGGGAAATACCTACGAGCAGTACTTC.

The chain joins TRBV2 to TRBJ2-3; D might be TRBD1 (6 bases). The germline V and J ends were trimmed by 6 bases and 1 base, with 14 bases remaining between them. Germline V CDR1 and CDR2: SNHLY, FYNNEI. This CDR3 is 15 amino acids long. CDR3 DNA: TGTGCCAGCAGCCTTACAGGGTCCGGCACAGATACGCAGTATTTT. Protein sequence: CASSLTGSGTDTQYF.

The chain is built from TRBV7-9 and TRBJ2-5; 11 bases align to TRBD2. This CDR3 has 15 amino acids. V lost 1 base, J lost 5 bases, and 3 bases stayed unmatched. Germline values: CDR1 SEHNR, CDR2 FQNEAQ (reference sequence). Here the CDR3 reads CASSLVLAGGETQYF. CDR3 bases: TGTGCCAGCAGCTTAGTCCTAGCGGGGGGTGAGACCCAGTACTTC.

The chain's CDR3 is CASSDASGRAVETQYF. In DNA, the CDR3 is TGTGCCAGCAGTGACGCTAGCGGGAGGGCCGTCGAGACCCAGTACTTC. The chain links TRBV2 to TRBJ2-5; 12 bases are a match to TRBD2. This CDR3 is 16 amino acids long. The V gene end was trimmed by 3 bases and the J gene end by 5 bases; junction bases not matched to a gene: 7. CDR1 and CDR2 from the germline V gene are SNHLY and FYNNEI. The full variable domain, in which reference TRBV2 and TRBJ2-5 provide the parts outside the CDR3, is EPEVTQTPSHQVTQMGQEVILRCVPISNHLYFYWYRQILGQKVEFLVSFYNNEISEKSEIFDDQFSVERPDGSNFTLKIRSTKLEDSAMYFCASSDASGRAVETQYFGPGTRLLVL.

J is TRBJ1-2 and V is TRBV3-1 (or the pseudogene TRBV3-2); 9 bases line up with TRBD1. The CDR3 extends over 17 amino acids. V dropped 3 bases and J dropped 5; count of bases not matched to a gene: 13. CDR1 is LGHDT, CDR2 YNNKEL, per germline (reference sequence). CDR3 loop: CASSQDPRDRVFYGYTF. Here the CDR3 DNA reads TGTGCCAGCAGCCAGGATCCCCGGGACAGGGTATTTTATGGCTACACCTTC.